This passage covers 6 T cell receptor beta chains from one sample sequenced in a study of graft-versus-host responses after intestinal transplantation (dated by TCRdb to the early 2020s). Library preparation was by the immunoSEQ multiplex PCR assay. This immuneACCESS table, as held by TCRdb, lists in-frame sequences with V and J called but not all clones. Of the missing ones, under half trace to an unresolved V gene in checked studies; the others have no known cause. The table for this sample lists 37,000 or so clones; under 95% of them were counted only once. The top ten hold over 2% of the sample. The sample consisted of PBMCs, taken around 320 days after intestinal transplant. The receptors stem from a human patient who received an intestinal transplant, so some T cells may come from the graft donor.

The CDR3 region is CASSLDIGDSPLHF. For the CDR3, the DNA is TGCGCCAGCAGCTTGGACATCGGCGATTCACCCCTCCACTTT. The chain carries TRBV5-1 and TRBJ1-6, with D hard to call. Trimming cost V 0 bases and J 8 bases, with 9 bases left between them. The CDR3 consists of 14 residues. CDR1 is SGHRS, CDR2 YFSETQ, per germline.

The genes are TRBV6-5 and TRBJ1-1, with 12 positions matching TRBD1. From germline, CDR1 is MNHEY and CDR2 SVGAGI. The CDR3 is made up of 15 amino acids. V trimming: 7 bases; J trimming: 4 bases; junction bases outside the gene matches: 7. The CDR3, as DNA: TGTGCCAGCATTCCCGGGACAGGGGGCCTCACTGAAGCTTTCTTT. Translated: CASIPGTGGLTEAFF.

The chain combines TRBV5-1 with TRBJ2-7, with D hard to call. The CDR3 sequence is 13 residues long. Deletions cut 0 bases from V and 3 bases from J, with 7 bases between. Germline V gene sequence: CDR1 SGHRS, CDR2 YFSETQ. The CDR3 loop reads CASSLGTGYEQYF. The CDR3 region has the DNA TGCGCCAGCAGCTTGGGGACGGGCTACGAGCAGTACTTC.

The rearrangement links TRBV4-1 to TRBJ2-2, with TRBD2 as a possible D gene (6 bases). Looked up from germline, CDR1 is MGHRA and CDR2 is YSYEKL. V lost 0 bases to trimming and J lost 0 bases, with 11 bases between them. CDR3 length: 17 amino acids. The CDR3 nucleotides are TGCGCCAGCAGCCAAGATATCGGGAGAGCGAACACCGGGGAGCTGTTTTTT. Protein product: CASSQDIGRANTGELFF.

This chain links TRBV5-1 with TRBJ2-3; 12 positions agree with TRBD2. The CDR3 sequence is 18 residues long. The J segment lost 5 bases and the V segment lost 0 bases, leaving 10 bases of the junction unmatched. Germline V gene lookup returns CDR1 SGHRS and CDR2 YFSETQ. DNA of the CDR3: TGCGCCAGCAGCTTGGCCGCTGGTCTAGCGGGGGGGCAAGATACGCAGTATTTT. Amino acids: CASSLAAGLAGGQDTQYF.

The table lists this clone with a count of one. This sequence joins TRBV4-1 and TRBJ2-2; TRBD1 matches at 8 bases. Germline V gene lookup returns CDR1 MGHRA and CDR2 YSYEKL. This CDR3 contains 15 residues. Trimming took 3 bases from V and 2 from J; bases not matched to a gene: 2. In DNA form, the CDR3 reads TGCGCCAGCAGCCAGACAGGGGCAAACACCGGGGAGCTGTTTTTT. It translates to CASSQTGANTGELFF.